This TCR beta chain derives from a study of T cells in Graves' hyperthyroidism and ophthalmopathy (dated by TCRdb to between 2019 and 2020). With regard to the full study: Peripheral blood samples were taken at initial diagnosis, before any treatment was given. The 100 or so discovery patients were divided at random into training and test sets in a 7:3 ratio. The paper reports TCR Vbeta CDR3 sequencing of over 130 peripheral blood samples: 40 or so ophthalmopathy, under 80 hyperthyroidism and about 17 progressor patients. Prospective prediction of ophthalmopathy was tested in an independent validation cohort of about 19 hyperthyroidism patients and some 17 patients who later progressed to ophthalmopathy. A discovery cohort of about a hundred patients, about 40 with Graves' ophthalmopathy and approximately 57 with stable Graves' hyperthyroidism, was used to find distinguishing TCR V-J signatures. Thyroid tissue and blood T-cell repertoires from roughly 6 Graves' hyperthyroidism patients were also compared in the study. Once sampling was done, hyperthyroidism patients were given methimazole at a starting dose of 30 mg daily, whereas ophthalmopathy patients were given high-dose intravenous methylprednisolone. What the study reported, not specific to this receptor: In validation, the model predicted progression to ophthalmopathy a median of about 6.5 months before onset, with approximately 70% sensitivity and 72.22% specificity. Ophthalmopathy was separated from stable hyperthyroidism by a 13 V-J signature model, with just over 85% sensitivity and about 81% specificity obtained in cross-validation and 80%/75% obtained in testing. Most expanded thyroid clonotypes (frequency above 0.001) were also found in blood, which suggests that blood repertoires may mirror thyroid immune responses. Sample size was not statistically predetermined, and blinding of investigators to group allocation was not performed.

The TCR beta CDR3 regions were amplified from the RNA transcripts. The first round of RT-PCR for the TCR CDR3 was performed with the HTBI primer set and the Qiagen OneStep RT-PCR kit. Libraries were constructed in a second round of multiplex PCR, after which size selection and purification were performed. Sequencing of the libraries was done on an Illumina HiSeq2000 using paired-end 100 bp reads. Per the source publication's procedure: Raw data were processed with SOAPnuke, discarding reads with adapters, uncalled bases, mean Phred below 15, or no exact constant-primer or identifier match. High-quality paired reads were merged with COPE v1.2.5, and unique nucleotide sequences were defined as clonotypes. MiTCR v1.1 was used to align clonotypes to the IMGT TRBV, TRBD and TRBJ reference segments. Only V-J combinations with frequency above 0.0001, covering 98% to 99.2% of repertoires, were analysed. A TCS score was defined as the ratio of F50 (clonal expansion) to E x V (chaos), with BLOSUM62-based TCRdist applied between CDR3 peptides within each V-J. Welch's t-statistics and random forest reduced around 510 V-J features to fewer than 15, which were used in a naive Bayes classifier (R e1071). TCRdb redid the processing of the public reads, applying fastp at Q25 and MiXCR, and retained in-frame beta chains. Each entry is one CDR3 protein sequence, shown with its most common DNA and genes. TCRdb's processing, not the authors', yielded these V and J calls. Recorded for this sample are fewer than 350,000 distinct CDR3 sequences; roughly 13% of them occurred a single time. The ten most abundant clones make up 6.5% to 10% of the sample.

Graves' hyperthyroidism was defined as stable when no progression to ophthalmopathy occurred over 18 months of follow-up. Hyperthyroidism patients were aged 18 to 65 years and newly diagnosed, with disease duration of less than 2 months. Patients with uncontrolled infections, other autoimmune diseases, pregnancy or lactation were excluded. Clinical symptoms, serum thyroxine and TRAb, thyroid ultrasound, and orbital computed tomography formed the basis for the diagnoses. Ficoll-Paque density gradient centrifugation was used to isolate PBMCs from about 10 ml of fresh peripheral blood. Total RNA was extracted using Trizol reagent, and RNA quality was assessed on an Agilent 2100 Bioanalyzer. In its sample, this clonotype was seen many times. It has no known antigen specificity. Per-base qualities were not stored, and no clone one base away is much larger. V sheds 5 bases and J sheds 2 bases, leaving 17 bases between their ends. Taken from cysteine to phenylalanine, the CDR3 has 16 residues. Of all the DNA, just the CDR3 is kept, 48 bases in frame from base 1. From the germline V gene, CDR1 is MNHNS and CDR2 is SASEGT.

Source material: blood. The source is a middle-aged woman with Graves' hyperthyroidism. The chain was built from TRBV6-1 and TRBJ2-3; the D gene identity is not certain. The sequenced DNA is TGTGCCAGCAGTTATATGGAACAGTCTTTCACAGATACGCAGTATTTT. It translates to CASSYMEQSFTDTQYF.